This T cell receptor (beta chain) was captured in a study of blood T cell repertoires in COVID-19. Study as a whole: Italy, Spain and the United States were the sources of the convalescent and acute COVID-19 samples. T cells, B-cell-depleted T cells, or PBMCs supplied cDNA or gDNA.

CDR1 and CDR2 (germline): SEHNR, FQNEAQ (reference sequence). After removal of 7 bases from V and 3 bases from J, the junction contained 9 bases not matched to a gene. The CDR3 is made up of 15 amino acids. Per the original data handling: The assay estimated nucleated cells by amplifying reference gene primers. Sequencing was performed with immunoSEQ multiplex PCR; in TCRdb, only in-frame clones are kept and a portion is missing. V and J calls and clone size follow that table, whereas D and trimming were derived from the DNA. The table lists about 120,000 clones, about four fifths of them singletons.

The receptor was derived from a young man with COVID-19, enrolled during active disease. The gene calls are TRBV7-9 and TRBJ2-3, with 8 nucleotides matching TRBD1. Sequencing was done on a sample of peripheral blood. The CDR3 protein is CASIYDRGRTDTQYF. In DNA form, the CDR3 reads TGTGCCAGCATCTATGACAGGGGAAGGACAGATACGCAGTATTTT.